The 21 T cell receptor beta chains below were found in one sample sequenced in a study of blood T cell repertoires in COVID-19 (dated by TCRdb to about 2020). Library preparation employed the immunoSEQ multiplex PCR assay. The clones in this table, taken by TCRdb from immuneACCESS, are in-frame only. Not every clone is retained; where verified, under half of the shortfall comes from an unresolved V gene, and the cause of the rest is unknown. The sample table shows roughly 240,000 clones, and 80% to 90% are seen once. Clones ranked in the top ten supply approximately 4.5% of the sample. Sequenced sample: peripheral blood. These receptor sequences come from a woman in her 70s with acute or convalescent COVID-19.

This clone came up once. The chain uses TRBV24-1 and TRBJ2-1, with D unresolved. The CDR3 runs 11 residues. With 1 base removed from V and 14 bases from J, the gap between germline ends came to 8 bases. CDR1 KGHDR and CDR2 SFDVKD come from the germline V gene. CDR3 DNA sequence: TGTGCCACCAGTGATTTAACTACTGAGTTCTTC. Amino acids: CATSDLTTEFF.

The chain is built from TRBV21-1 and TRBJ2-7; the D segment call TRBD1 is taken from the table without a DNA check. TRBV21-1 is an annotated pseudogene. CDR3 size: 17 residues. The CDR3 DNA reads TGTGCCAGCAGCTCACGTATACAGGGGGTAGTCTCCTACGAGCAGTACTTC. This translates into CASSSRIQGVVSYEQYF.

The chain joins TRBV7-2 to TRBJ2-2; 8 nucleotides align to TRBD1. Germline CDR1 is SGHTA and CDR2 is FQGNSA. The V segment lost 5 bases and the J segment 2 bases; nucleotides outside the gene matches: 7. The CDR3 runs 16 residues. The CDR3: CASSKSGTGNTGELFF. The CDR3 DNA is TGTGCCAGCAGCAAATCCGGGACAGGAAACACCGGGGAGCTGTTTTTT.

This clone was seen a handful of times. The gene calls are TRBV6-1 and TRBJ1-3; 7 positions match TRBD1. Trimming cost V 2 bases and J 5 bases; bases outside gene matches: 6. CDR1 and CDR2 (germline): MNHNS, SASEGT. This CDR3 is built from 15 residues. The CDR3 nucleotides read TGTGCCAGCAGTGAAACAGGGGCCAGACGAAACACCATATATTTT. Amino acids: CASSETGARRNTIYF.

V and J are TRBV29-1 and TRBJ1-5; 7 nucleotides match TRBD1. CDR1 SQVTM and CDR2 ANQGSEA come from the germline V gene. With V trimmed by 4 bases and J by 5 bases, 5 bases remained unmatched. This CDR3 region has 13 residues. Here the CDR3 DNA reads TGCAGCGTTGGCGGCAGGGGGGATCAGCCCCAGCATTTT. It specifies CSVGGRGDQPQHF.

Turning to this clone: At the DNA level, this CDR3 is encoded by other sequences in the same sample as well. The chain uses TRBV27 and TRBJ2-1, with 7 bases fitting TRBD2. The CDR3 is made up of 13 amino acids. V was pared by 3 bases and J by 9 bases, with 5 bases of the junction left unmatched. Germline CDR1 reads MNHEY; CDR2 reads SMNVEV (reference sequence). This chain's CDR3 is CASSFTSAGEQFF. The CDR3 DNA is TGTGCCAGCAGTTTCACTAGCGCAGGTGAGCAGTTCTTC.

The count of this clone is one. The chain carries TRBV3-1 (or the pseudogene TRBV3-2) and TRBJ1-1, with D maybe TRBD1 (5 bases). The CDR3 is 14 residues long. Between the trimmed V and J ends, which lost 3 bases and 1 base, there was a span of 9 bases. Germline CDR1 and CDR2: LGHDT and YNNKEL (reference sequence). As DNA, the CDR3 is TGTGCCAGCAGCCAGGTACAGGCGAACACTGAAGCTTTCTTT. It codes for CASSQVQANTEAFF.

The gene calls are TRBV5-1 and TRBJ1-2, with D possibly matching TRBD1 (6 bases). Trimming cost V 4 bases and J 1 base, with 8 bases left between them. Germline-derived CDR1 and CDR2 are SGHRS and YFSETQ. This CDR3 has 13 residues. CDR3 residues: CASSPDSNYGYTF. The CDR3 DNA reads as TGCGCCAGCAGCCCGGACAGTAACTATGGCTACACCTTC.

This clone was seen a handful of times. The chain has TRBV6-2 or TRBV6-3 and TRBJ1-2, with no clear D. Germline-derived CDR1 and CDR2 are MNHEY and SVGEGT. V was cut by 0 bases and J by 8 bases, with 7 bases left in between. CDR3 length equals 12 residues. This CDR3 is CASSYSNRGYTF. The CDR3 region has the DNA TGTGCCAGCAGTTACTCGAATCGGGGCTACACCTTC.

This sequence joins TRBV7-2 and TRBJ2-1; 7 bases are a match to TRBD1. In germline, CDR1 is SGHTA, CDR2 FQGNSA. V lost 3 bases to trimming and J lost 4 bases; unmatched junction nucleotides: 9. This CDR3 spans 16 amino acids. The CDR3 nucleotides are TGTGCCAGCAGCTTCATCCGGGACAGTTCATACAATGAGCAGTTCTTC. Its protein product is CASSFIRDSSYNEQFF.

The CDR3: CASSERSPLHF. The CDR3 DNA reads TGCGCCAGCAGTGAGCGTTCACCCCTCCACTTT. The genes are TRBV10-2 and TRBJ1-6, with D hard to call. Between the trimmed V and J ends, which lost 2 bases and 9 bases, there was a span of 2 bases. Germline CDR1 reads WSHSY; CDR2 reads SAAADI. The CDR3 contains 11 residues.

This clone was recorded at least ten times. V is TRBV7-2 and J is TRBJ2-2; TRBD1 might be the D (6 bases). Trimming stripped 5 bases from V and 3 bases from J, with 10 bases between. The CDR3 totals 14 residues. Germline V CDR1 and CDR2: SGHTA, FQGNSA. This CDR3 is CASSRHRDTGELFF. CDR3 nucleotides: TGTGCCAGCAGCCGCCACAGGGACACCGGGGAGCTGTTTTTT.

V is TRBV7-2 and J is TRBJ2-7, with 9 bases that match TRBD2. The germline gives CDR1 SGHTA, CDR2 FQGNSA. There are 15 residues in the CDR3. V shed 5 bases and J 4 bases; nucleotides not matched to a gene: 9. The CDR3 protein is CASSIDGGGAYEQYF. CDR3 nucleotide sequence: TGTGCCAGCAGCATCGACGGCGGGGGGGCTTACGAGCAGTACTTC.

In DNA, the CDR3 is TGTGCCAGCTTACTTCAAGTCACAAGGGGTTCGAGCTCCTATAATTCACCCCTCCACTTT. Translating it yields CASLLQVTRGSSSYNSPLHF. V usage is TRBV2 and J usage is TRBJ1-6; D perhaps matches TRBD1 (5 bases). CDR3 length equals 20 residues. CDR1 SNHLY and CDR2 FYNNEI come from the germline V gene. Trimming took off 8 bases at V and 0 bases at J, with 26 bases between the two ends.

Only one count was recorded for this clone. The CDR3 spells CASSLRTGGNEQFF. CDR3 sequence (DNA): TGCGCCAGCAGCCTCCGGACAGGGGGTAATGAGCAGTTCTTC. The chain couples TRBV4-1 to TRBJ2-1, with TRBD1 matching 10 bases. The germline V gene encodes CDR1 MGHRA and CDR2 YSYEKL. The CDR3 loop spans 14 amino acids. Trimming removed 4 bases from V and 7 bases from J; junction bases left unmatched: 4.

CDR3 nucleotides: TGCGCCAGCAGCTTGGAACCACTCGGGATAGGCAATCAGCCCCAGCATTTT. It specifies CASSLEPLGIGNQPQHF. The gene calls are TRBV5-1 and TRBJ1-5; no definite D call. The CDR3 runs to 17 residues. Germline CDR1 is SGHRS and CDR2 is YFSETQ. The V end lost 0 bases, the J end lost 2 bases, and 15 bases lay between the germline ends.

The chain employs TRBV27 and TRBJ2-7; D is perhaps TRBD1 (6 bases). CDR1 and CDR2 from the germline V gene are MNHEY and SMNVEV (reference sequence). V shed 5 bases and J shed 0 bases, with 20 bases lying between them. The CDR3 has 17 residues. The CDR3 DNA is TGTGCCAGCAGTCCCCGTGGGCAGGGGCCCCGCTCCTACGAGCAGTACTTC. This translates into CASSPRGQGPRSYEQYF.

The V gene is TRBV7-2, the J gene TRBJ2-1, with D possibly being TRBD1 (6 bases). Germline values: CDR1 SGHTA, CDR2 FQGNSA. V was clipped by 2 bases and J by 1 base, with 15 bases between them. The length of the CDR3 is 17 residues. CDR3 nucleotide sequence: TGTGCCAGCAGCTTACCCCGACAGGACCTTTCCTACAATGAGCAGTTCTTC. Amino acids: CASSLPRQDLSYNEQFF.

The chain carries TRBV4-3 and TRBJ1-1; no firm D call. V lost 1 base to trimming and J lost 4 bases, with 34 bases between them. In germline, CDR1 is LGHNA, CDR2 YSLEER. The CDR3 length is 22 residues. For the CDR3, the DNA is TGCGCCAGCAGCCAAGCGGGAGAGGCGCCCCACAAACCCCACGACCGACCCACTGAAGCTTTCTTT. It specifies CASSQAGEAPHKPHDRPTEAFF.

The chain joins TRBV5-6 to TRBJ1-1, with TRBD1 as a possible D gene (5 bases). This CDR3 contains 13 residues. CDR1 and CDR2 from the germline V gene are SGHDT and YYEEEE. Trimming removed 4 bases at V and 8 bases at J, with 15 bases between. Here the CDR3 DNA reads TGTGCCAGCAGCCGAGACAGCTCTTCGGAAGCTTTCTTT. It yields the protein CASSRDSSSEAFF.

The chain links TRBV6-5 to TRBJ1-2; 7 nucleotides line up with TRBD1. Per germline, CDR1 MNHEY and CDR2 SVGAGI. V lost 5 bases to trimming and J lost 7 bases; unmatched junction nucleotides: 1. This CDR3 has 11 residues. The CDR3 bases are TGTGCCAGCAGTACAGGGGTTGGCTACACCTTC. This gives the protein CASSTGVGYTF.